These 28 T cell receptor beta chains originate from one sample sequenced in a study of shared T cell receptors in the human thymus. Sequenced by immunoSEQ multiplex PCR; TCRdb stores in-frame clones only, minus some. The sample shows about 660,000 clones, around 89% of them seen only once. This sample was also put to use in a study of human thymus T cells.

Sequencing input: thymocytes. The receptors come from a boy under two years old with a congenital heart defect.

The chain is built from TRBV7-2 and TRBJ1-5; weak D call: TRBD1 (5 bases). Germline V gene sequence: CDR1 SGHTA, CDR2 FQGNSA. The CDR3 length is 15 residues. Between the trimmed V and J ends, which lost 3 bases and 6 bases, there was a span of 15 bases. The CDR3 coding sequence is TGTGCCAGCAGCTTGGGGTCAGGGCCCCGTCAGCCCCAGCATTTT. Its translation is CASSLGSGPRQPQHF.

V gene TRBV19 combines with J gene TRBJ2-7, with D unclear. Trimming left V 8 bases short and J 0 bases short, with 8 bases between. CDR3 length: 12 residues. Per germline, CDR1 LNHDA and CDR2 SQIVND (reference sequence). The CDR3 nucleotides are TGTGCCAGTGCCGACACCTCCTACGAGCAGTACTTC. Translated: CASADTSYEQYF.

The CDR3 DNA reads as TGTGCCAGCAGCCATCGGGAGTCCCCGTTCTTC. This encodes CASSHRESPFF. V usage is TRBV7-9 and J usage is TRBJ2-1, with a possible D match to TRBD2 (6 bases). Germline CDR1 reads SEHNR; CDR2 reads FQNEAQ (reference sequence). Deletions cut 5 bases from V and 15 bases from J, with 14 bases between. CDR3 length: 11 amino acids.

This clone is a singleton in its sample. V and J are TRBV18 and TRBJ2-7; no firm D call. In germline, CDR1 is KGHSH, CDR2 LQKENI. V was trimmed by 3 bases and J by 3 bases, leaving 12 bases between them. The CDR3 contains 14 residues. In DNA, the CDR3 is TGTGCCAGCTCACCGGCTGCGGCCGGCTACGAGCAGTACTTC. Its protein product is CASSPAAAGYEQYF.

V is TRBV27 and J is TRBJ2-5; maybe TRBD2 (5 bases). The CDR3 totals 14 residues. In germline, CDR1 is MNHEY, CDR2 SMNVEV (reference sequence). The germline V and J ends were trimmed by 6 bases and 1 base, with 12 bases remaining between them. The CDR3 DNA is TGTGCCAGCAGCTTCGCGGGTCGCCAAGAGACCCAGTACTTC. Translation gives CASSFAGRQETQYF.

V gene TRBV18 combines with J gene TRBJ2-2; TRBD2 might be the D (6 bases). Germline CDR1 is KGHSH and CDR2 is LQKENI. The CDR3 is 16 residues long. V lost 3 bases, J lost 2 bases, and 13 bases lay in between. The CDR3 nucleotides read TGTGCCAGCTCACCCAATAGCGGACATAACACCGGGGAGCTGTTTTTT. Translating gives CASSPNSGHNTGELFF.

The table lists this clone with a few counts. The chain joins TRBV11-2 to TRBJ2-7; possible D gene TRBD2, 5 bases. CDR1 and CDR2 from the germline V gene are SGHAT and FQNNGV. This CDR3 comprises 13 residues. V gave up 5 bases and J gave up 2 bases, with 10 bases separating them. CDR3 DNA: TGTGCCAGCAGCCATCCACTAGCCTACGAGCAGTACTTC. It yields the protein CASSHPLAYEQYF.

This rearrangement joins TRBV10-3 to TRBJ1-1; possible D gene TRBD1, 6 bases. Trimming removed 2 bases from V and 7 bases from J, with 17 bases in between. The CDR3 spans 15 residues. The V gene's germline CDR1 is ENHRY and CDR2 SYGVKD. As DNA, the CDR3 is TGTGCCATCAGTGAGCCCGGGACATTTGAAGGTGAAGCTTTCTTT. Its translation: CAISEPGTFEGEAFF.

About this clone itself: Other nucleotide sequences from this sample produce the same CDR3. The gene calls are TRBV5-1 and TRBJ2-1, with TRBD2 matching 14 bases. The V and J ends lost 4 bases and 7 bases, in that order; junction bases with no gene match: 4. This CDR3 comprises 15 residues. Germline V lookup: CDR1 SGHRS, CDR2 YFSETQ. CDR3 protein: CASSLGLAGDNEQFF. The DNA of the CDR3 is TGCGCCAGCAGCCTGGGACTAGCGGGAGATAATGAGCAGTTCTTC.

The rearrangement joins TRBV11-2 to TRBJ1-5; 7 bases are shared with TRBD1. V shed 5 bases and J 6 bases; nucleotides not matched to a gene: 10. CDR1 and CDR2 (germline): SGHAT, FQNNGV. This CDR3 has 15 residues. This CDR3 is CASSDPRGKGQPQHF. Written as DNA, the CDR3 is TGTGCCAGCAGCGACCCCAGGGGGAAAGGTCAGCCCCAGCATTTT.

The chain carries TRBV5-6 and TRBJ1-4; TRBD1 agrees at 7 bases. Per germline, CDR1 SGHDT and CDR2 YYEEEE. V was pared by 0 bases and J by 3 bases, with 5 bases of the junction left unmatched. The CDR3 totals 16 residues. CDR3 coding DNA: TGTGCCAGCAGCTTGGCAACAGGGGCGGCTAATGAAAAACTGTTTTTT. The encoded protein is CASSLATGAANEKLFF.

The CDR3 loop reads CAWSPQCPAAAGGCNQPQHF. In DNA, the CDR3 is TGTGCCTGGAGTCCCCAATGTCCAGCCGCCGCGGGGGGATGCAATCAGCCCCAGCATTTT. This chain joins TRBV30 and TRBJ1-5, with D possibly being TRBD1 (5 bases). The CDR3 spans 20 residues. The V end lost 2 bases, the J end lost 2 bases, and 28 bases lay between the germline ends. Germline V gene sequence: CDR1 GTSNPN, CDR2 SVGIG (reference sequence).

This chain connects TRBV7-2 to TRBJ2-7, with TRBD2 matching 11 bases. The germline V gene has CDR1 SGHTA and CDR2 FQGNSA. The CDR3 is 15 residues long. V shed 0 bases and J 6 bases; nucleotides not matched to a gene: 4. This chain's CDR3 is CASSLASGGVGEQYF. The DNA for the CDR3 is TGTGCCAGCAGCTTAGCTAGCGGGGGGGTGGGCGAGCAGTACTTC.

The J gene is TRBJ2-4, the V gene TRBV7-3; a possible D gene is TRBD2 (6 bases). From germline, CDR1 is SGHTA and CDR2 FQGTGA. Deletions cut 2 bases from V and 0 bases from J, with 14 bases between. The CDR3 contains 17 residues. The CDR3 region is CASSLGGRDQAKNIQYF. The CDR3 region has the DNA TGTGCCAGCAGCTTAGGAGGGCGAGATCAAGCCAAAAACATTCAGTACTTC.

The V gene is TRBV15, the J gene TRBJ2-1; D unresolved. Germline CDR1 LNHNV, CDR2 YYDKDF (reference sequence). The CDR3 has 17 residues. With 0 bases removed from V and 1 base from J, the gap between germline ends came to 13 bases. For the CDR3, the DNA is TGTGCCACCAGCAGAGATCCGCAGCGCCATTCCTACAATGAGCAGTTCTTC. It encodes CATSRDPQRHSYNEQFF.

This chain joins TRBV6-1 and TRBJ1-2; D remains unclear. The V end was cut by 6 bases, the J end by 6 bases, with 8 bases between. CDR1 MNHNS and CDR2 SASEGT come from the germline V gene. The CDR3 runs 11 residues. The CDR3 bases are TGTGCCAGCAGGGGCCAACATGGCTACACCTTC. Its protein is CASRGQHGYTF.

The chain joins TRBV7-2 to TRBJ2-1, with 9 bases identical to TRBD2. Germline V gene data show CDR1 as SGHTA and CDR2 as FQGNSA. V lost 1 base, J lost 6 bases, and 4 bases stayed unmatched. The length of the CDR3 is 15 residues. CDR3 in amino acids: CASSLVSGRCNEQFF. The DNA for the CDR3 is TGTGCCAGCAGCTTAGTGAGCGGGAGGTGCAATGAGCAGTTCTTC. The full variable domain, in which reference TRBV7-2 and TRBJ2-1 provide the parts outside the CDR3, is GAGVSQSPSNKVTEKGKDVELRCDPISGHTALYWYRQSLGQGLEFLIYFQGNSAPDKSGLPSDRFSAERTGGSVSTLTIQRTQQEDSAVYLCASSLVSGRCNEQFFGPGTRLTVL.

This clone was seen just once. The chain joins TRBV9 to TRBJ2-3; 10 positions match TRBD2. The J segment lost 14 bases and the V segment lost 0 bases, leaving 6 bases of the junction unmatched. CDR3 length: 13 residues. Per germline, CDR1 SGDLS and CDR2 YYNGEE. CDR3 loop: CASSVASGRLRYF. CDR3 coding DNA: TGTGCCAGCAGCGTAGCTAGCGGGAGATTACGGTATTTT. Supplemented by reference TRBV9 and TRBJ2-3, the full variable domain reads DSGVTQTPKHLITATGQRVTLRCSPRSGDLSVYWYQQSLDQGLQFLIQYYNGEERAKGNILERFSAQQFPDLHSELNLSSLELGDSALYFCASSVASGRLRYFGPGTRLTVL.

V and J are TRBV28 and TRBJ2-2, with D possibly being TRBD1 (7 bases). Trimming took off 5 bases at V and 7 bases at J, with 23 bases between the two ends. CDR1 and CDR2 from the germline V gene are MDHEN and SYDVKM. The CDR3 loop spans 17 amino acids. CDR3 in amino acids: CASSPRLRGTAYGELFF. The DNA for the CDR3 is TGTGCCAGCAGTCCCCGACTGCGCGGGACAGCCTACGGGGAGCTGTTTTTT.

This chain uses TRBV2 with TRBJ2-3; 10 bases agree with TRBD1. The CDR3 is made up of 17 amino acids. The J segment lost 6 bases and the V segment lost 1 base, leaving 10 bases of the junction unmatched. Germline V lookup: CDR1 SNHLY, CDR2 FYNNEI. This CDR3 is CASSEGSGDRGSDTQYF. CDR3 in DNA: TGTGCCAGCAGTGAAGGGTCCGGGGACAGGGGCTCGGATACGCAGTATTTT.

The genes are TRBV19 and TRBJ2-1; the match to TRBD2 covers 9 bases. The CDR3 extends over 14 amino acids. Germline V lookup: CDR1 LNHDA, CDR2 SQIVND (reference sequence). Trimming at V came to 5 bases and at J to 6 bases, leaving 5 bases not matched to a gene. The CDR3 nucleotides are TGTGCCAGTAGTCCCCTAGCGGGGATCAATGAGCAGTTCTTC. Amino acids: CASSPLAGINEQFF.

The chain carries TRBV6-5 and TRBJ2-7, with 9 nucleotides matching TRBD2. The trim removed 9 bases at V and 2 bases at J, leaving 11 bases unmatched. Germline V gene sequence: CDR1 MNHEY, CDR2 SVGAGI. The length of the CDR3 is 15 residues. The CDR3 region has the DNA TGTGCCAGAAAAACACCTAGCGGGACCCCCTACGAGCAGTACTTC. It translates to CARKTPSGTPYEQYF.

CDR3 bases: TGTGCCAGCAGTGCCCCCGGTTATGCCTACGAGCAGTACTTC. Translating gives CASSAPGYAYEQYF. This chain uses TRBV6-5 with TRBJ2-7; D is unclear. The CDR3 extends over 14 amino acids. The germline CDR1 and CDR2 sequences are MNHEY and SVGAGI. The germline V and J ends were trimmed by 5 bases and 2 bases, with 13 bases remaining between them.

This clone turned up a few times. J is TRBJ1-3 and V is TRBV5-5; TRBD1 matches at 9 bases. The CDR3 has 15 residues. In germline, CDR1 is SGHKS, CDR2 YYEKEE (reference sequence). The V gene end was trimmed by 4 bases and the J gene end by 4 bases; junction bases not matched to a gene: 6. CDR3 nucleotide sequence: TGTGCCAGCAGCGTCCGGGACAGGGAAGGAAACACCATATATTTT. This codes for CASSVRDREGNTIYF. Using reference TRBV5-5 and TRBJ1-3 for the parts outside the CDR3, the full variable domain is DAGVTQSPTHLIKTRGQQVTLRCSPISGHKSVSWYQQVLGQGPQFIFQYYEKEERGRGNFPDRFSARQFPNYSSELNVNALLLGDSALYLCASSVRDREGNTIYFGEGSWLTVV.

This sequence joins TRBV4-2 and TRBJ2-7; 7 bases agree with TRBD2. Per germline, CDR1 LGHNA and CDR2 YNFKEQ. V gave up 0 bases and J gave up 4 bases; unmatched junction bases: 12. The CDR3 extends over 17 amino acids. Here the CDR3 reads CASSQDFWLAADYEQYF. The DNA for the CDR3 is TGTGCCAGCAGCCAAGATTTTTGGCTAGCGGCTGATTACGAGCAGTACTTC.

V is TRBV10-3 and J is TRBJ2-3; weak D call: TRBD2 (5 bases). The CDR3 is 14 residues long. The germline CDR1 and CDR2 sequences are ENHRY and SYGVKD. With 7 bases removed from V and 1 base from J, the gap between germline ends came to 12 bases. The CDR3 DNA is TGTGCCATCACTACGGATAGCGGCACAGATACGCAGTATTTT. Amino acid sequence: CAITTDSGTDTQYF.

The chain combines TRBV5-1 with TRBJ1-5, with D maybe TRBD1 (6 bases). Trimming pared 0 bases from V and 0 bases from J, leaving 7 bases between. This CDR3 spans 15 amino acids. Germline CDR1 reads SGHRS; CDR2 reads YFSETQ. The DNA for the CDR3 is TGCGCCAGCAGCTTGGGGGACACTAGCAATCAGCCCCAGCATTTT. It codes for CASSLGDTSNQPQHF.

V usage is TRBV10-3 and J usage is TRBJ1-1; TRBD1 aligns across 10 bases. There are 17 residues in the CDR3. Germline CDR1 ENHRY, CDR2 SYGVKD. The V segment lost 6 bases and the J segment 2 bases; nucleotides outside the gene matches: 12. CDR3 bases: TGTGCCATCAGGGCATCCGGGACAGGGGCGCCCAACACTGAAGCTTTCTTT. Amino acid sequence: CAIRASGTGAPNTEAFF.